Here is one T cell receptor beta chain with its context. CDR3 length: 15 residues. Trimming removed 1 base at V and 2 bases at J, with 11 bases between. CDR1 is SGHTA and CDR2 is FQGNSA in the germline V gene. This sample stems from a study of blood T cell repertoires in COVID-19. Study summary: From the United States, Italy and Spain came samples of acute and convalescent COVID-19. The cDNA or gDNA used as material had been derived from T cells, B-cell-depleted T cells, or PBMCs.

Authors' processing steps: Estimated nucleated cell counts came from reference gene primer amplification. Sequencing used immunoSEQ multiplex PCR; TCRdb keeps in-frame clones, though not all of them. That table gives V, J and clone size, and the DNA gave D and trimming. The sample has about 170,000 clones; about 83% are singletons. V is TRBV7-2 and J is TRBJ1-1; the D gene is possibly TRBD1 (5 bases). Source material: peripheral blood. The receptor's source is a man aged 18 to 35 with active or convalescent COVID-19. DNA for the CDR3: TGTGCCAGCAGCTTAGGCAGGGTGACAAACACTGAAGCTTTCTTT. This codes for CASSLGRVTNTEAFF.